The 6 T cell receptor beta chains listed next were all sequenced from one sample in a study of T cell repertoires in cytomegalovirus infection. No antigen is known for these receptors. TCRdb ran MiXCR on the reads and lists one entry per CDR3 protein. This table holds hundreds of thousands of distinct CDR3 sequences, about 33% found once. The sample here was cultured PBMCs, taken from culture after CMV antigen stimulation. The receptors were gathered from a human donor in good health (CMV status not recorded). Some clones in this sample may be carry-over from other donors' samples.

This clonotype was counted many times. The chain uses TRBV7-2 and TRBJ2-3, with 7 bases matching TRBD2. V gave up 1 base and J gave up 10 bases; unmatched junction bases: 2. CDR1 is SGHTA and CDR2 is FQGNSA in the germline V gene. The CDR3 contains 12 residues. This CDR3 is CASSLGGLAQYF. The DNA of the CDR3 is TGTGCCAGCAGCTTAGGTGGACTAGCGCAGTATTTT.

The chain employs TRBV28 and TRBJ1-3, with D possibly matching TRBD1 (6 bases). The CDR3 has 16 residues. Germline V gene sequence: CDR1 MDHEN, CDR2 SYDVKM. V was shortened by 4 bases and J by 8 bases, with 21 bases between the two germline ends. Here the CDR3 reads CASSSGLGQGRDTIYF. For the CDR3, the DNA is TGTGCCAGCAGTTCAGGATTGGGCCAGGGGAGGGACACCATATATTTT.

This clonotype showed up many times. V and J are TRBV7-2 and TRBJ2-5; perhaps TRBD2 as D (5 bases). Germline CDR1 SGHTA, CDR2 FQGNSA. V was shortened by 5 bases and J by 9 bases, with 10 bases between the two germline ends. The CDR3 covers 11 residues. The CDR3 coding sequence is TGTGCCAGCAGCCGTCGGGATGCCCAGTACTTC. Translation gives CASSRRDAQYF.

This clonotype was seen ten or more times. V and J are TRBV7-2 and TRBJ1-5; no firm D call. The V end was cut by 1 base, the J end by 0 bases, with 10 bases between. The CDR3 extends over 16 amino acids. The V gene's germline CDR1 is SGHTA and CDR2 FQGNSA. CDR3 coding DNA: TGTGCCAGCAGCTTAGTTGGCCGATATAGCAATCAGCCCCAGCATTTT. Its protein is CASSLVGRYSNQPQHF. Full variable domain (remainder filled in from reference TRBV7-2 and TRBJ1-5): GAGVSQSPSNKVTEKGKDVELRCDPISGHTALYWYRQSLGQGLEFLIYFQGNSAPDKSGLPSDRFSAERTGGSVSTLTIQRTQQEDSAVYLCASSLVGRYSNQPQHFGDGTRLSIL.

The V call is TRBV15, the J call TRBJ1-1; tentatively, D is TRBD1 (6 bases). V gave up 3 bases and J gave up 2 bases, with 13 bases separating them. CDR1 is LNHNV and CDR2 is YYDKDF in the germline V gene (reference sequence). The CDR3 consists of 15 residues. In nucleotides, the CDR3 is TGTGCCACCAGCAGGAGACAGGACCTTAACACTGAAGCTTTCTTT. This sequence encodes CATSRRQDLNTEAFF.

V gene TRBV5-4 combines with J gene TRBJ2-3; D unresolved. Germline values: CDR1 SGHNT, CDR2 YYREEE (reference sequence). V lost 4 bases to trimming and J lost 4 bases, with 16 bases between them. This CDR3 contains 15 residues. The CDR3 DNA reads as TGTGCCAGCAGCCCGGATGTAAGCTCCCCAGATACGCAGTATTTT. Its protein is CASSPDVSSPDTQYF.